Listed below are T cell receptor beta chains from one sample, sequenced in a study of cytomegalovirus exposure and HLA in healthy donors. TCRdb's copy holds only in-frame clones and misses some; the assay was immunoSEQ multiplex PCR. The data contain tens of thousands of clones, over 70% of them singletons. What was sequenced was PBMCs. The origin of the receptors is a man aged 60 to 69 in good health and CMV-seronegative. The CDR3 runs from the conserved cysteine through the conserved F or W. D genes are given only for firm matches. Some rows have no size entry. The others give once, few or many, or a class for an expanded clone.

j_gene,v_gene,abundance,d_gene,CDR3nt,CDR3aa
TRBJ2-3,TRBV11-1,once,NA,TGTGCCAGCAGCTTGGGGGGGGACAGGACAGATACGCAGTATTTT,CASSLGGDRTDTQYF
TRBJ2-1,TRBV5-1,few,TRBD2,TGCGCCAGCAGCTTGGCACTAGCGAGTGATGAGCAGTTCTTC,CASSLALASDEQFF
TRBJ1-4,TRBV5-1,NA,NA,TGCGCCAGCAGCAGGCGGGGGGGAACTAATGAAAAACTGTTTTTT,CASSRRGGTNEKLFF
TRBJ1-1,TRBV6-4,NA,TRBD1,TGTGCCAGCAGTGACGGGACAGGGGAAACTGAAGCTTTCTTT,CASSDGTGETEAFF
TRBJ2-1,TRBV2,NA,NA,TGTGCCAGCGCCGCGGTAGCGCAGTACAATGAGCAGTTCTTC,CASAAVAQYNEQFF
TRBJ2-5,TRBV5-8,NA,TRBD2,TGTGCCAGCAGCCGACGCCTAGCGGGATACCAAGAGACCCAGTACTTC,CASSRRLAGYQETQYF
TRBJ1-1,TRBV10-3,NA,TRBD1,TGTGCCATCAGTGAGGCTTACAGGGGAAACACTGAAGCTTTCTTT,CAISEAYRGNTEAFF
TRBJ2-3,TRBV5-1,NA,TRBD2,TGCGCCAGCAGCGCCCGGCTAGCGGCGACGCAGTATTTT,CASSARLAATQYF
TRBJ2-2,TRBV7-2,few,NA,TGTGCCAGCAGCTTACCACAGGGAATGGGCGGGGAGCTGTTTTTT,CASSLPQGMGGELFF
TRBJ1-1,TRBV4-3,once,NA,TGCGCCAGCAGCGAACGCACGTCTGGAGGGTTGGTGTGGTTGACTGAAGCTTTCTTT,CASSERTSGGLVWLTEAFF
TRBJ1-4,TRBV5-3,NA,NA,TGTGCCAGAAGCTTGCCGCAGGGGAATGAAAAACTGTTTTTT,CARSLPQGNEKLFF
TRBJ2-7,TRBV7-9,NA,TRBD1,TGTGCCAGCAGCCTTAATGTAGGACAGGGGTTCTTC,CASSLNVGQGFF